The 9 T cell receptor beta chains listed next were all sequenced from one sample in a study of CD8+CD57+ T cells in acquired aplastic anemia. Profiles of TCR beta VDJ and CDR3 were generated from a genomic DNA template. TCRdb reprocessed the reads with MiXCR, giving one entry per CDR3 protein. The sample contains 35,000 to 45,000 distinct CDR3 sequences, 68% of which appear only once. The sample taken for sequencing was sorted CD4+, CD8+, or CD8+CD57+ T cells (not recorded which) from PBMCs. All receptors come from a human donor in good health, serving as a control.

The genes are TRBV24-1 and TRBJ1-2; D is perhaps TRBD1 (5 bases). V was pared by 5 bases and J by 5 bases, with 11 bases between. Per germline, CDR1 KGHDR and CDR2 SFDVKD. The CDR3 contains 13 residues. The CDR3 sequence is CATSGAGWYGYTF. In DNA form, the CDR3 reads TGTGCCACCAGTGGGGCAGGGTGGTATGGCTACACCTTC.

The J gene is TRBJ1-2, the V gene TRBV5-1, with a weak D call TRBD1 (6 bases). This CDR3 spans 12 amino acids. Germline V gene lookup returns CDR1 SGHRS and CDR2 YFSETQ. V was cut by 0 bases and J by 7 bases, with 7 bases left in between. CDR3 in amino acids: CASSLEGGGYTF. The CDR3 nucleotides are TGCGCCAGCAGCTTGGAGGGGGGTGGCTACACCTTC.

The chain couples TRBV9 to TRBJ1-6; D not certain. Germline-derived CDR1 and CDR2 are SGDLS and YYNGEE. The germline V and J ends were trimmed by 3 bases and 6 bases, with 4 bases remaining between them. CDR3 size: 12 residues. CDR3 region: CASSGLNSPLHF. As DNA, the CDR3 is TGTGCCAGCAGCGGCCTTAATTCACCCCTCCACTTT.

This clonotype was detected once. The chain is built from TRBV11-2 and TRBJ1-6; no firm D call. There are 14 residues in the CDR3. Trimming removed 5 bases at V and 7 bases at J, with 12 bases between. Germline V gives CDR1 SGHAT, CDR2 FQNNGV. CDR3 amino acids: CASSRNGENSPLHF. The CDR3 bases are TGTGCCAGCAGCAGGAATGGGGAGAATTCACCCCTCCACTTT.

This chain joins TRBV24-1 and TRBJ1-2; D is unresolved. V dropped 2 bases and J dropped 4 bases, with 7 bases sitting between them. The V gene's germline CDR1 is KGHDR and CDR2 SFDVKD. The CDR3 is 13 residues long. The CDR3 is CATSDSNTYGYTF. The CDR3 bases are TGTGCCACCAGTGATTCAAATACCTATGGCTACACCTTC.

The chain recombines TRBV7-4 with TRBJ2-7; 7 bases match TRBD2. Trimming removed 5 bases from V and 0 bases from J; junction bases left unmatched: 1. In germline, CDR1 is SGHVT, CDR2 SQSDAQ. This CDR3 region has 13 residues. CDR3 in amino acids: CASSAGDSYEQYF. CDR3 DNA: TGTGCCAGCAGCGCGGGGGACTCCTACGAGCAGTACTTC.

The J gene is TRBJ2-3, the V gene TRBV15, with unresolved D. The V end lost 0 bases, the J end lost 4 bases, and 2 bases lay between the germline ends. The CDR3 totals 12 residues. In germline, CDR1 is LNHNV, CDR2 YYDKDF (reference sequence). CDR3 protein: CATSRDADTQYF. For the CDR3, the DNA is TGTGCCACCAGCAGAGATGCAGATACGCAGTATTTT.

V is TRBV20-1 and J is TRBJ2-5; 7 bases are a match to TRBD1. The germline CDR1 and CDR2 sequences are DFQATT and SNEGSKA (reference sequence). This CDR3 is 15 amino acids long. The ends lost 1 base at V and 1 base at J; junction bases unmatched: 6. In DNA form, the CDR3 reads TGCAGTGCTAGAGCCTTTCGGACAGGCCAAGAGACCCAGTACTTC. It specifies CSARAFRTGQETQYF.

This clonotype is termed medium-sized. The rearrangement links TRBV7-9 to TRBJ2-7, with no clear D. Germline assignment: CDR1 SEHNR and CDR2 FQNEAQ (reference sequence). The CDR3 runs 14 residues. The V end lost 5 bases, the J end lost 2 bases, and 13 bases lay between the germline ends. CDR3 DNA: TGTGCCAGCAGCCCTCCTGGGCAGCCCTACGAGCAGTACTTC. This encodes CASSPPGQPYEQYF.